This entry concerns a single TCR beta chain. Its antigen has not been determined. No base qualities exist here, and no much larger clone lies one base off it. To estimate absolute template abundance from read counts, synthetic TCR analog templates were spiked into each PCR. The immunoSEQ assay used bias-controlled V and J gene primers to amplify TCRbeta CDR3 regions from genomic DNA. Sequencing of rearranged TCRbeta segments was performed at approximately 20X coverage. Processing in the source paper ran as follows. Sequencing errors were corrected by clustering and CDR3s were annotated against IMGT to assign V, D and J genes. Out-of-frame and stop-codon sequences were excluded, and only productive TCRbeta rearrangements were used in downstream analyses. To compute clonality, Shannon entropy was normalized by the log of the number of unique productive sequences and then subtracted from one. Fisher's exact test with Benjamini-Hochberg correction, at a threshold of adjusted p below 0.01, was used to find clones that differed between time points or between blood and tumor. Sourced from immuneACCESS, this table was stored by TCRdb with only in-frame sequences that have V and J called. A share of the clones is absent; for the studies checked, an unresolved V gene accounts for under half, and the remainder has no known explanation. The V and J calls and clone size come from that table; D and trimming were worked out from the DNA. This sample gives approximately 93,000 clones in total; approximately 87% of them show up just once. The top ten constitute approximately 8.4% of the sample.

The entry originates in a study of PD-L1 blockade in urothelial cancer (dated by TCRdb to 2017 to 2019). In the study overall: All patients started therapy in about 2014 and received atezolizumab 1,200 mg intravenously every 3 weeks. About 90% of the 29 patients were males with bladder-origin urothelial cancer, and about 65% of the roughly 30 reported a prior smoking history. Patients had an ECOG performance status of 0 or 1 and had received between 0 and 3 prior chemotherapy regimens. Blood samples were analyzed 3 weeks after the start of treatment (second dose) and 6 weeks after the start of treatment. Blood samples gave median yields of approximately 130,000 T cells and 80,000 or so unique TCRs, along with a median clonality of approximately 0.08. The study, an exploratory multi-omic analysis, examined somatic, immune and clinical correlates of response to PD-L1 blockade with atezolizumab in urothelial cancer. Pretreatment tumor samples and matched peripheral blood, collected serially before and after atezolizumab treatment, underwent TCR sequencing. Durable clinical benefit meant progression-free survival longer than 6 months, and TCR features were also tested against progression-free and overall survival. In the same patients, pretreatment tumors underwent whole exome sequencing and RNA sequencing in addition to TCR sequencing. Durable clinical benefit was achieved by nine patients and was not achieved by 20 patients. Pretreatment blood TCR-seq was available for about 27 patients, at least one posttreatment blood collection was obtained for 25 or so patients, and tumor TCR-seq was available for 25 or so patients. Points the paper makes about the study in general: Because the sample size was small (n ≈ 28) and many of the analyses were exploratory, the results are meant to be hypothesis-generating. Among patients with durable benefit, tumor-associated TCR clones showed greater expansion in peripheral blood 3 weeks after treatment started (n ≈ 23, p = 0.022). A pretreatment peripheral blood TCR clonality below the median was linked to improved progression-free and overall survival.

V and J are trimmed by 6 bases and 1 base, and the gene matches miss 14 bases of the junction. As encoded in the germline V gene, CDR1 is ENHRY while CDR2 is SYGVKD. From its cysteine to its phenylalanine, the CDR3 spans 19 amino acids. CDR3 DNA only is kept here, 57 bases in frame from base 1. The time point label on this specimen signifies: peripheral blood 6 weeks after treatment start. A total of 25 to 30 patients with locally advanced or metastatic urothelial carcinoma, treated at Memorial Sloan Kettering on a trial protocol, made up the cohort. Peripheral blood mononuclear cells were collected pretreatment and during treatment, with between 1 and 8 total time points per patient. The Qiagen DNeasy Blood extraction kit was used to purify genomic DNA from total PBMCs and tumor samples. PBMCs were collected pretreatment and during treatment, and were isolated and stored as previously described.

The sequence links TRBV10-3 to TRBJ2-2, and 10 junctional nucleotides match TRBD2. The TCR comes from a man between 65 and 80 years old with urothelial cancer. Sequenced here: PBMCs, sampled around atezolizumab (anti-PD-L1) treatment. CDR3 region: CAISDGGRASGRNTGELFF. The bases read TGTGCCATCAGCGACGGGGGGCGGGCTAGCGGGAGGAACACCGGGGAGCTGTTTTTT.